This T cell receptor (beta chain) derives from a study of blood T cell repertoires in COVID-19. On the study more broadly: There were acute and convalescent COVID-19 samples, and they came from the United States, Italy and Spain. In each case, the material was cDNA or gDNA derived from T cells, B-cell-depleted T cells, or PBMCs.

Between the trimmed V and J ends, which lost 0 bases and 9 bases, there was a span of 10 bases. The length of the CDR3 is 14 residues. CDR1 is SGHRS, CDR2 YFSETQ, per germline. Per the original methods: The authors estimated nucleated cell counts from reference gene primer amplification. Sequenced by immunoSEQ multiplex PCR; TCRdb stores in-frame clones only, minus some. D and trimming come from the DNA, and the V and J calls and clone size come from that table. The sample records 170,000 or so clones, 85% to 95% being singletons. The chain joins TRBV5-1 to TRBJ1-6; maybe TRBD1 (5 bases). This receptor was taken from a man aged 50 to 60 with acute or convalescent COVID-19. The material sequenced was peripheral blood. CDR3: CASSLGWGGSPLHF. CDR3 bases: TGCGCCAGCAGCTTGGGTTGGGGCGGTTCACCCCTCCACTTT.